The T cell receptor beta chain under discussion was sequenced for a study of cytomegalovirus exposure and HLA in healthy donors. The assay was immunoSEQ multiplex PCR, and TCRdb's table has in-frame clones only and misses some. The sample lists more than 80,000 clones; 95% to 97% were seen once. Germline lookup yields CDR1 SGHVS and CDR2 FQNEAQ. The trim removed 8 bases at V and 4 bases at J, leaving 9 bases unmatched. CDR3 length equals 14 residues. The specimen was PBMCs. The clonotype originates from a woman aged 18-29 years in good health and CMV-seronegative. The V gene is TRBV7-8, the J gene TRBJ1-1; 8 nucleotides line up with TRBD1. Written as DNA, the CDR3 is TGTGCCAGCTACAAGGGGACAGGTGGCACTGAAGCTTTCTTT. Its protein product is CASYKGTGGTEAFF.